This T cell receptor beta chain derives from a study of blood T cells in healthy people across ages. Overall study findings and caveats: Naive CD4+ cell counts and diversity both ran higher in long-lived than in aged donors. One million T cells yielded diversity estimates that were considered underestimates.

A second about 7 to 11 cycle PCR used barcoded and J-beta primers. MiXCR was run by TCRdb on the 5' RACE reads, yielding one entry per CDR3 protein. The repertoire holds 650,000 to 1,000,000 distinct CDR3 sequences, with 30% to 45% as singletons. Only a few counts were recorded for this clonotype. The antigen remains unidentified. Sequences were obtained from blood. This receptor was identified in a young man in good health.

The CDR3 loop is CASSSPGTAHGYTF. DNA for the CDR3: TGTGCCAGCTCCTCGCCAGGGACAGCCCATGGCTACACCTTC. The rearrangement uses TRBV18 and TRBJ1-2, with 7 bases matching TRBD1. Germline CDR1 is KGHSH and CDR2 is LQKENI. The CDR3 covers 14 residues. V was clipped by 6 bases and J by 6 bases; unmatched bases: 10.